The 18 T cell receptor beta chains presented below share a single source sample, sequenced in a study of cytomegalovirus exposure and HLA in healthy donors. Clones were read by immunoSEQ multiplex PCR, and TCRdb kept only the in-frame ones, dropping some. The sample shows about 160,000 clones, roughly nine tenths of them seen only once. Sample: PBMCs. The source is a woman aged 18-30 years in good health and CMV-seropositive.

The V gene is TRBV7-2, the J gene TRBJ1-3; 9 nucleotides match TRBD1. Germline V gene sequence: CDR1 SGHTA, CDR2 FQGNSA. This CDR3 is 18 amino acids long. V dropped 3 bases and J dropped 0; count of bases not matched to a gene: 9. CDR3: CASSFSQGQGHSGNTIYF. The CDR3 DNA reads as TGTGCCAGCAGCTTCTCTCAGGGACAGGGCCACTCTGGAAACACCATATATTTT.

This chain connects TRBV7-8 to TRBJ2-7, with D possibly TRBD2 on 5 matching bases. V was trimmed by 0 bases and J by 5 bases, leaving 8 bases between them. The CDR3 has 13 amino acids. Germline V gene data show CDR1 as SGHVS and CDR2 as FQNEAQ. CDR3 coding DNA: TGTGCCAGCAGCTTAGCCGGGGAAAACGAGCAGTACTTC. This encodes CASSLAGENEQYF.

The chain has TRBV18 and TRBJ2-5, with a tentative D call TRBD2 (5 bases). The CDR3 sequence is 14 residues long. The V and J ends lost 0 bases and 4 bases respectively, with 9 bases between them. Per the germline V gene, CDR1 is KGHSH and CDR2 is LQKENI. CDR3 region: CASSPPLRVETQYF. Written as DNA, the CDR3 is TGTGCCAGCTCACCACCATTGAGGGTAGAGACCCAGTACTTC.

The J gene is TRBJ1-3, the V gene TRBV28; D gene uncertain. This CDR3 contains 15 residues. Per the germline V gene, CDR1 is MDHEN and CDR2 is SYDVKM. V dropped 6 bases and J dropped 3 bases, with 15 bases sitting between them. CDR3 DNA: TGTGCCAGCAGCTTTATCGGGGTTTTTGGAAACACCATATATTTT. Protein product: CASSFIGVFGNTIYF.

This clone was observed once. The chain is built from TRBV7-9 and TRBJ1-3; 9 bases agree with TRBD1. Germline V gives CDR1 SEHNR, CDR2 FQNEAQ (reference sequence). J was trimmed by 4 bases and V by 4 bases; bases with no gene match: 2. CDR3 size: 14 residues. Here the CDR3 reads CASSWTGAGNTIYF. The CDR3 nucleotides are TGTGCCAGCAGCTGGACAGGGGCCGGAAACACCATATATTTT.

The chain links TRBV27 to TRBJ2-1; 16 bases map to TRBD2. Losses at the gene ends were 3 bases for V and 0 bases for J; bases not matched to a gene: 5. CDR3 length: 19 amino acids. Germline CDR1 reads MNHEY; CDR2 reads SMNVEV (reference sequence). The CDR3 DNA reads TGTGCCAGCAGTTTTTTGGGACTAGCGGGAGGGCGCTCCTACAATGAGCAGTTCTTC. It yields the protein CASSFLGLAGGRSYNEQFF.

The chain employs TRBV28 and TRBJ2-3; no clear D gene. The germline gives CDR1 MDHEN, CDR2 SYDVKM. V lost 6 bases and J 8 bases, leaving 12 bases between the germline ends. The CDR3 is 12 residues long. The chain's CDR3 is CASSSVTGTQYF. The CDR3 nucleotides are TGTGCCAGCAGCTCAGTGACTGGTACGCAGTATTTT.

This clone has a handful of counts. This chain connects TRBV7-3 to TRBJ2-1; 8 nucleotides match TRBD2. The CDR3 totals 15 residues. Germline lookup yields CDR1 SGHTA and CDR2 FQGTGA. Trimming removed 1 base from V and 6 bases from J; junction bases left unmatched: 5. CDR3 DNA sequence: TGTGCCAGCAGCTTAATGTCCGGGAGGGGCAATGAGCAGTTCTTC. Protein product: CASSLMSGRGNEQFF.

This chain links TRBV7-2 with TRBJ1-1; TRBD1 agrees at 7 bases. Trimming removed 6 bases from V and 3 bases from J; junction bases left unmatched: 4. The V gene's germline CDR1 is SGHTA and CDR2 FQGNSA. The CDR3 extends over 13 amino acids. The CDR3 sequence: CASSSQGYTEAFF. CDR3 coding DNA: TGTGCCAGCAGTTCACAGGGGTACACTGAAGCTTTCTTT.

The chain is built from TRBV4-1 and TRBJ2-7, with D possibly TRBD2 on 6 matching bases. Germline V lookup: CDR1 MGHRA, CDR2 YSYEKL. The CDR3 contains 16 residues. V shed 0 bases and J shed 6 bases, with 18 bases lying between them. The CDR3 protein is CASSQEAGTATSEQYF. The DNA of the CDR3 is TGCGCCAGCAGCCAAGAAGCCGGGACTGCTACCTCCGAGCAGTACTTC.

The CDR3 nucleotides read TGTGCCAGCAGCGTCGGAGTTCGGGAAAAACTGTTTTTT. The encoded protein is CASSVGVREKLFF. The chain recombines TRBV9 with TRBJ1-4; D ambiguous. V was pared by 2 bases and J by 8 bases, with 10 bases between. The CDR3 sequence is 13 residues long. CDR1 and CDR2 (germline): SGDLS, YYNGEE.

The gene calls are TRBV4-2 and TRBJ1-4; D is unclear. The CDR3 runs 14 residues. Trimming stripped 1 base from V and 12 bases from J, with 15 bases between. Germline V gives CDR1 LGHNA, CDR2 YNFKEQ. The CDR3 DNA is TGTGCCAGCAGCCAAGCTAGGCGCCAGGAGGAACTGTTTTTT. Translation gives CASSQARRQEELFF.

This chain joins TRBV13 and TRBJ2-7; D perhaps matches TRBD1 (6 bases). CDR1 PRHDT and CDR2 FYEKMQ come from the germline V gene (reference sequence). Trimming removed 5 bases at V and 5 bases at J, with 19 bases between. The CDR3 runs 15 residues. The CDR3 here is CASSVDVQGPNEQYF. CDR3 in DNA: TGTGCCAGCAGCGTTGATGTACAGGGTCCGAACGAGCAGTACTTC.

This sequence joins TRBV5-1 and TRBJ1-3, with TRBD1 matching over 9 bases. The V gene's germline CDR1 is SGHRS and CDR2 YFSETQ. J lost 8 bases, V lost 5 bases, and 5 bases had no gene match. The CDR3 runs 13 residues. The chain's CDR3 is CASRGQGEDTIYF. The CDR3 nucleotides are TGCGCCAGCAGGGGACAGGGTGAGGACACCATATATTTT.

The V gene is TRBV15, the J gene TRBJ1-3; D remains ambiguous. The CDR3 is 16 amino acids. The germline gives CDR1 LNHNV, CDR2 YYDKDF (reference sequence). V gave up 0 bases and J gave up 1 base, with 10 bases separating them. The CDR3 DNA sequence: TGTGCCACCAGCAGAGATTGGGAGGGATCTGGAAACACCATATATTTT. The encoded protein is CATSRDWEGSGNTIYF.

The rearrangement joins TRBV4-3 to TRBJ2-2; 11 nucleotides match TRBD1. CDR1 is LGHNA and CDR2 is YSLEER in the germline V gene. The J segment lost 5 bases and the V segment lost 2 bases, leaving 10 bases of the junction unmatched. The CDR3 has 18 amino acids. CDR3 amino acids: CASSQNWGDRGWTGELFF. CDR3 DNA sequence: TGCGCCAGCAGCCAAAATTGGGGGGACAGGGGGTGGACCGGGGAGCTGTTTTTT.

The V call is TRBV6-1, the J call TRBJ2-3; TRBD2 aligns across 9 bases. CDR3 length: 15 residues. Trimming cost V 1 base and J 3 bases; bases outside gene matches: 2. Germline V CDR1 and CDR2: MNHNS, SASEGT. The CDR3 DNA reads as TGTGCCAGCAGTGAAGTGGCGGGGGGGACAGATACGCAGTATTTT. Protein sequence: CASSEVAGGTDTQYF.

J is TRBJ2-3 and V is TRBV11-3; D call uncertain. The V gene lost 5 bases and the J gene lost 4 bases, with 7 bases spanning the gap. Per germline, CDR1 SGHNT and CDR2 YENEEA. The CDR3 extends over 12 amino acids. The CDR3 bases are TGTGCCAGCAGCCTATTTTCAGATACGCAGTATTTT. This encodes CASSLFSDTQYF.